This entry is about one T cell receptor beta chain. These data come from a study of blood T cells in healthy people across ages. PCR was performed a second time for roughly 7 to 11 cycles using a sample-barcoded 5' primer and a J-beta primer mix. TCRdb re-derived calls from the 5' RACE reads in MiXCR, one entry per CDR3 protein. The top ten clones hold approximately 41% of a sample with over 700,000 distinct CDR3 sequences, less than 70% of them seen once. Between the trimmed V and J ends, which lost 5 bases and 6 bases, there was a span of 13 bases. CDR1 is MDHEN, CDR2 SYDVKM, per germline. The CDR3 totals 13 residues.

The rearrangement links TRBV28 to TRBJ1-1, with TRBD1 as a possible D gene (5 bases). This receptor was identified in a man older than 75 in good health. Source material: blood. The chain's CDR3 is CASSGGKYAEAFF. CDR3 coding DNA: TGTGCCAGCAGTGGGGGAAAGTACGCTGAAGCTTTCTTT.